The present T cell receptor beta chain was sequenced within a study of healthy donors' naive CD4 and CD8 T cells. Background on the study: Three donor age groups were sampled: 20-25, 40-50 and 60-70 years; half female.

TCR libraries were built from 400 to 650 ng of total RNA by linear amplification. TCRdb re-analysed the reads in MiXCR, keeping a single row per CDR3 protein. The sample has 200,000 or so distinct CDR3 sequences, 65% to 75% seen once; the top ten hold 2.3%. Germline V gene lookup returns CDR1 SGHDN and CDR2 FVKESK. Deletions cut 1 base from V and 6 bases from J, with 10 bases between. The CDR3 has 14 residues. Points on this clonotype: What it recognizes is unknown.

Naive T cells were sorted: CD4+CD8-CD45RO-CD45RA+ for CD4+, CD8+CD4-CD45RA+CD27bright for CD8+. Study conclusions and caveats: Homeostatic proliferation of naive T cells was not examined as a bias source.

This TCR came from a pool of human donors in good health; the sample pools cells from several healthy donors. The rearrangement links TRBV14 to TRBJ2-4; perhaps TRBD1 as D (6 bases). The specimen sequenced was naive CD4+ and CD8+ T cells sorted from blood, pooled from several donors. The DNA of the CDR3 is TGTGCCAGCAGCCAAGGGACAGTGCTAAACATTCAGTACTTC. This sequence encodes CASSQGTVLNIQYF.